Included here is one T cell receptor beta chain sequence, with context. Its antigen is unknown. J lost 4 bases, V lost 2 bases, and 12 bases had no gene match. Germline V gives CDR1 SGHTA, CDR2 FQGNSA. This CDR3 comprises 18 residues. This table comes from immunoSEQ multiplex PCR, and its TCRdb copy is limited to in-frame clones, with some not included. The table records under 65,000 clones, almost 95% of them present only once. The data belong to a study of graft-versus-host responses after intestinal transplantation. This TCR was sampled from a human donor who was the organ donor for an intestinal transplant. This chain uses TRBV7-2 with TRBJ2-5, with 11 bases identical to TRBD2. This material consisted of unstimulated CD4+ T cells sorted from spleen or lymph node cells, taken before transplant. CDR3 amino acids: CASSLNWGSGGAGETQYF. Here the CDR3 DNA reads TGTGCCAGCAGCTTAAATTGGGGTAGCGGGGGGGCCGGAGAGACCCAGTACTTC.